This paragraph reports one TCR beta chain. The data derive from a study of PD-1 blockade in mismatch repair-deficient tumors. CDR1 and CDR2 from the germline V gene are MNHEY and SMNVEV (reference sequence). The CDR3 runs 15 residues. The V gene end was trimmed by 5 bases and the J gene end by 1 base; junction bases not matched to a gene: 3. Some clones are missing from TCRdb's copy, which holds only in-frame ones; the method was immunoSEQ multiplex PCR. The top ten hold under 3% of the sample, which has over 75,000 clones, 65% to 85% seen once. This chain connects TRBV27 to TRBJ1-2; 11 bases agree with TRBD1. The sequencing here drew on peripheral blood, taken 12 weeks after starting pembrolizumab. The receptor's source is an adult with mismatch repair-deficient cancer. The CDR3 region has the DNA TGTGCCAGCAGTACGGGACAGGGGGATAACTATGGCTACACCTTC. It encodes CASSTGQGDNYGYTF.